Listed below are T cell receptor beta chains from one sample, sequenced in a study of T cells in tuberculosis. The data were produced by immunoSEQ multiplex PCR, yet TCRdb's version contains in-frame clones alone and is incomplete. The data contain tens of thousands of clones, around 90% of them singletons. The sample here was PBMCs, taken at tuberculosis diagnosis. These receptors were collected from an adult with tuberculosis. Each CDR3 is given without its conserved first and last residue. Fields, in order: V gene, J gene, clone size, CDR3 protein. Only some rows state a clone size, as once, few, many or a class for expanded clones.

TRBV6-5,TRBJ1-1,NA,ASSYLGRAEAF
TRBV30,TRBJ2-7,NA,AWTPGGRYEQY
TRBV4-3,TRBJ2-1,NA,ASSPMTQGPEQF
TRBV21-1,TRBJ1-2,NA,ASSDTREGSYGYT
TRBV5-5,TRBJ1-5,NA,ASSPGTGRGQPQH
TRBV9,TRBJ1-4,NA,ASSPRQATNEKLF
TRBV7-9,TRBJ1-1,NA,ASSFDQGTEAF
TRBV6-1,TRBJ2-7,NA,ASSATSGNPYEQY
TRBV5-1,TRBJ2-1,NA,ASSHGQINNEQF
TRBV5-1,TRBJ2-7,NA,ASTLTGQGAEQY
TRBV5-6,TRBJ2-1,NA,ASSHSSGSTNEQF
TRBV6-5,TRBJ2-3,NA,ATRAGLAGTDTQY
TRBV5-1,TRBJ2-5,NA,ASSTNQGGRGETQY
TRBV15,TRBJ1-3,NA,ATSLPISGNTIY
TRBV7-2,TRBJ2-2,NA,ASSALLARNTGELF
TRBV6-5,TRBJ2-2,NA,ASSYSLLTTGELF
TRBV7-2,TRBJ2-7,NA,ASSPLEREQY
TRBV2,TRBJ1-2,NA,ASKTGQGGGYT
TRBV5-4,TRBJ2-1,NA,ASYAGGQSSYNEQF
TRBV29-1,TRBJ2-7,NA,SVGSSHSYEQY
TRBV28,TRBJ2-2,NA,ASTRGPYTGELF
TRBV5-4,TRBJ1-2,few,ASSPRTPLGYGYT
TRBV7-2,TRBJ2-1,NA,ASSPDNEQF
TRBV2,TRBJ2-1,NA,ASTRDTSSYNEQF
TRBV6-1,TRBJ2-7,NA,ASSSSGTAIYEQY
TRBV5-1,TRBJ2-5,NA,ASSLIGEQETQY
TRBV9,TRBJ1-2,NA,ASSVARGAYGYT
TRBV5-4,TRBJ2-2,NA,ASSPGRPSGGTGELF
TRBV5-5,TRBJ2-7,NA,ASSETSGREYEQY
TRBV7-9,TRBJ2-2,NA,ASSLGLANTGELF
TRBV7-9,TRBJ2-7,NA,ASSSVGEQY
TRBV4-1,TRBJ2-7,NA,ASSQNGGSYEQY
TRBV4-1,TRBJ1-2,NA,ASSQQGNYGYT
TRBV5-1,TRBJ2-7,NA,ASSLEAGSYEQY
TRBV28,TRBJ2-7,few,ASRYTSGFSYEQY
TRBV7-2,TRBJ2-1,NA,ASSLRTSGSTF
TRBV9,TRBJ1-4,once,ASSPRQATNEKLF
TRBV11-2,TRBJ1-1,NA,ASSSPRTGRTEAF
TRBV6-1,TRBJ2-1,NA,ASSETGSSYNEQF
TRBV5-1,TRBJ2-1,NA,ASSFPRTSGNNEQF
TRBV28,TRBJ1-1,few,ASSPAGRGTEAF
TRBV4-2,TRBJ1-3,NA,ASSQGGGSVGNTIY
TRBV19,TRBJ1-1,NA,ASTPLTTGAVMNTEAF
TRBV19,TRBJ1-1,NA,ASSIGGTSNTEAF
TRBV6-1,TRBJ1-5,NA,ASSVGTGGSFQPQH
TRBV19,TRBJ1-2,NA,ASSIGGAGIHT
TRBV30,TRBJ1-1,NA,AWKTGNTEAF
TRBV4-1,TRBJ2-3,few,ASSQPGLAGEIVNTDTQY
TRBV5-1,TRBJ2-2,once,ASSLTPRSVGNTGELF
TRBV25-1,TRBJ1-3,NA,ASSDPLSSGNTIY
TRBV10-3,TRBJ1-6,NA,AISESRRSPLH
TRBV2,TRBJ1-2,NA,ASSEPAGGGYT
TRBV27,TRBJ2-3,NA,ASKRLAVTSTDTQY
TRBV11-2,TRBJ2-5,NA,ASSLPRLAGQETQY